A single T cell receptor beta chain is shown here with its context. What it binds is not known. The PCR employed 60 Vbeta primers together with 13 Jbeta primers. This table comes from immunoSEQ multiplex PCR, and its TCRdb copy is limited to in-frame clones, with some not included. The table includes about 150,000 clones, 65% to 80% detected once. The sample comes from a study of cytomegalovirus exposure and HLA in healthy donors. Broader study findings: Presence/absence analysis assumed near-uniform sequencing depth across donors. Cytomegalovirus-associated status was assigned to roughly 160 TCR beta chains.

The CDR3 contains 14 residues. Trimming took off 2 bases at V and 1 base at J, with 7 bases between the two ends. Germline CDR1 reads SGHRS; CDR2 reads YFSETQ. The chain is built from TRBV5-1 and TRBJ2-1, with TRBD1 as a possible D gene (6 bases). The TCR comes from a male donor in good health and CMV-seronegative. Sequencing was done on a sample of PBMCs. CDR3 bases: TGCGCCAGCAGCTTCGACAGGTCCTACAATGAGCAGTTCTTC. As protein: CASSFDRSYNEQFF. The whole variable domain, filled in from reference TRBV5-1 and TRBJ2-1, reads KAGVTQTPRYLIKTRGQQVTLSCSPISGHRSVSWYQQTPGQGLQFLFEYFSETQRNKGNFPGRFSGRQFSNSRSEMNVSTLELGDSALYLCASSFDRSYNEQFFGPGTRLTVL.